Each of the 13 T cell receptor beta chains below was sequenced from the same sample in a study of circulating and synovial CD4+ cells in juvenile arthritis. Sequenced by immunoSEQ multiplex PCR; TCRdb stores in-frame clones only, minus some. The sample lists about 33,000 clones, about 96% seen once, with 0.6% to 0.8% in the top ten. Material for sequencing was CD4+ T cells from blood. Every receptor here comes from a human donor with juvenile idiopathic arthritis.

This chain links TRBV5-1 with TRBJ1-1, with TRBD1 identical over 7 bases. J gave up 5 bases and V 3 bases, and 7 bases lay outside the gene matches. The CDR3 sequence is 14 residues long. Germline values: CDR1 SGHRS, CDR2 YFSETQ. The CDR3 loop is CASSSGPGGTEAFF. The CDR3 coding sequence is TGCGCCAGCAGCTCGGGGCCAGGGGGGACTGAAGCTTTCTTT.

V and J are TRBV4-2 and TRBJ2-5, with 9 bases fitting TRBD2. The junction had 11 bases not matched to a gene; V was cut back by 1 base and J by 5 bases. The germline gives CDR1 LGHNA, CDR2 YNFKEQ. CDR3 length: 17 residues. The DNA for the CDR3 is TGTGCCAGCAGCCAAGTTAATAGCGGGGGCGTCACCGAGACCCAGTACTTC. It codes for CASSQVNSGGVTETQYF.

The rearrangement uses TRBV25-1 and TRBJ1-2; 7 bases align to TRBD1. The J segment lost 7 bases and the V segment lost 6 bases, leaving 8 bases of the junction unmatched. The germline gives CDR1 MGHDK, CDR2 SYGVNS. CDR3 size: 13 residues. The CDR3 bases are TGTGCCAGCAGCCTCGGACCAGGGGGTGGCTACACCTTC. Its protein is CASSLGPGGGYTF.

The chain is built from TRBV2 and TRBJ2-3; D is undetermined. CDR1 and CDR2 from the germline V gene are SNHLY and FYNNEI. Trimming shortened V by 2 bases and J by 10 bases, and 13 bases separated the two germline ends. This CDR3 is 13 amino acids long. The CDR3 protein is CASSESREVAQYF. The DNA of the CDR3 is TGTGCCAGCAGTGAAAGCCGAGAGGTAGCGCAGTATTTT.

J is TRBJ1-4 and V is TRBV5-4; D unclear. Germline V gene data show CDR1 as SGHNT and CDR2 as YYREEE (reference sequence). V was pared by 0 bases and J by 7 bases, with 10 bases between. The CDR3 has 14 amino acids. In DNA, the CDR3 is TGTGCCAGCAGCTTGGCAGGTGGTTCTGAAAAACTGTTTTTT. This gives the protein CASSLAGGSEKLFF.

The chain couples TRBV5-1 to TRBJ2-1; 7 nucleotides match TRBD1. This CDR3 comprises 15 residues. Germline lookup yields CDR1 SGHRS and CDR2 YFSETQ. The ends lost 0 bases at V and 7 bases at J; junction bases unmatched: 7. Here the CDR3 reads CASSLVQGIRNEQFF. The CDR3 DNA is TGCGCCAGCAGCTTGGTACAGGGGATAAGGAATGAGCAGTTCTTC.

This clone was detected only once. V gene TRBV2 combines with J gene TRBJ2-4; D is possibly TRBD1 (5 bases). Germline-derived CDR1 and CDR2 are SNHLY and FYNNEI. The CDR3 runs 13 residues. V lost 7 bases to trimming and J lost 5 bases, with 12 bases between them. CDR3 residues: CASTVDNENIQYF. CDR3 nucleotides: TGTGCCAGCACGGTGGACAATGAAAACATTCAGTACTTC.

The chain joins TRBV7-2 to TRBJ1-5; TRBD1 might be the D (5 bases). The CDR3 runs to 14 residues. Between the trimmed V and J ends, which lost 5 bases and 7 bases, there was a span of 15 bases. The germline V gene encodes CDR1 SGHTA and CDR2 FQGNSA. DNA of the CDR3: TGTGCCAGCAGCCCGACGGGGGTGGGCCAGCCCCAGCATTTT. Translating gives CASSPTGVGQPQHF.

This chain connects TRBV6-1 to TRBJ1-1, with 8 bases that match TRBD1. CDR1 MNHNS and CDR2 SASEGT come from the germline V gene. Germline trimming cut 5 bases from V and 4 bases from J; bases unmatched to any gene: 6. The CDR3 length is 14 residues. The chain's CDR3 is CASSPSGGRTEAFF. CDR3 DNA sequence: TGTGCCAGCAGTCCATCAGGGGGCCGCACTGAAGCTTTCTTT.

The rearrangement uses TRBV2 and TRBJ2-5; D may be TRBD2 (7 bases). CDR1 and CDR2 (germline): SNHLY, FYNNEI. V dropped 6 bases and J dropped 3 bases, with 17 bases sitting between them. This CDR3 is 15 amino acids long. CDR3 sequence reads: CASSYSGGLEETQYF. In nucleotides, the CDR3 is TGTGCCAGCAGCTATTCCGGGGGGCTGGAAGAGACCCAGTACTTC. Full variable domain (remainder filled in from reference TRBV2 and TRBJ2-5): EPEVTQTPSHQVTQMGQEVILRCVPISNHLYFYWYRQILGQKVEFLVSFYNNEISEKSEIFDDQFSVERPDGSNFTLKIRSTKLEDSAMYFCASSYSGGLEETQYFGPGTRLLVL.

The count of this clone is one. This rearrangement joins TRBV9 to TRBJ2-1; 10 bases align to TRBD2. Germline CDR1 SGDLS, CDR2 YYNGEE. The junction had 4 bases not matched to a gene; V was cut back by 2 bases and J by 5 bases. CDR3 length equals 15 residues. Here the CDR3 reads CASSVQREGHNEQFF. DNA for the CDR3: TGTGCCAGCAGCGTTCAGCGGGAGGGCCACAATGAGCAGTTCTTC.

The chain has TRBV7-2 and TRBJ2-1; 7 bases agree with TRBD1. The length of the CDR3 is 18 residues. With V trimmed by 2 bases and J by 5 bases, 15 bases remained unmatched. Germline lookup yields CDR1 SGHTA and CDR2 FQGNSA. The DNA of the CDR3 is TGTGCCAGCAGCTTACACCCTGGGACAGCCGCCTGGGACAATGAGCAGTTCTTC. This translates into CASSLHPGTAAWDNEQFF.

The V and J genes are TRBV30 and TRBJ1-1, with D possibly TRBD1 on 6 matching bases. The V end lost 0 bases, the J end lost 10 bases, and 15 bases lay between the germline ends. The CDR3 has 13 amino acids. CDR1 is GTSNPN and CDR2 is SVGIG in the germline V gene (reference sequence). As DNA, the CDR3 is TGTGCCTGGAGTGTACCCAGGGGCCCTTCAGCTTTCTTT. Translating it yields CAWSVPRGPSAFF.